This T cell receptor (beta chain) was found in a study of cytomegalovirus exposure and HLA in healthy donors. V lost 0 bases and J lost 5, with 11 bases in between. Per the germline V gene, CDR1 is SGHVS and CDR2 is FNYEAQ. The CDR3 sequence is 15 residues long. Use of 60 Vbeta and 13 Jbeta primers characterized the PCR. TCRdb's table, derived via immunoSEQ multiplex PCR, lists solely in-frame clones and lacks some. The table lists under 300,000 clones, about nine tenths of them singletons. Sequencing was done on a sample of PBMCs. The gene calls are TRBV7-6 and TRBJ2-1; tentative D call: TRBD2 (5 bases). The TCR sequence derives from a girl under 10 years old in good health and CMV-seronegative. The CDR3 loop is CASSLAAPGDNEQFF. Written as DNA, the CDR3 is TGTGCCAGCAGCTTAGCGGCACCCGGGGACAATGAGCAGTTCTTC.